The rows below give T cell receptor beta chains drawn from one sample of a study of cytomegalovirus exposure and HLA in healthy donors. This table comes from immunoSEQ multiplex PCR, and its TCRdb copy is limited to in-frame clones, with some not included. The sample carries 110,000 to 150,000 clones, more than 7.5% recorded once. The sequenced sample was PBMCs. These receptors were taken from a man in his fifties in good health and CMV-seronegative. Each CDR3 is given with its conserved first and last residue. The D gene is left open where the match is weak. The size entry is marked missing in some rows and otherwise reads once, few, many or a size class.

V gene	J gene	D gene	clone size	CDR3 DNA	CDR3 protein
TRBV20-1	TRBJ1-1	.	few	TGCAGTGCTAGACAGGGTCTTGAAGCTTTCTTT	CSARQGLEAFF
TRBV6-6	TRBJ2-7	.	.	TGTGCCAGCAGTCCGAAGAGGTACGAGCAGTACTTC	CASSPKRYEQYF
TRBV2	TRBJ2-3	TRBD2	few	TGTGCCAGTTGGGACGGCCGCGGGAGGGCCGCAGATACGCAGTATTTT	CASWDGRGRAADTQYF
TRBV5-1	TRBJ1-1	.	.	TGCGCCAGCCGCTCGGAAGAGGGCGCAAACACTGAAGCTTTCTTT	CASRSEEGANTEAFF
TRBV29-1	TRBJ1-1	.	.	TGCAGCGTTGCGCTCAGGGCCCCCACTGAAGCTTTCTTT	CSVALRAPTEAFF
TRBV5-1	TRBJ2-2	.	few	TGCGCCAGCAGCTCGCGATCCGGGGACACCGGGGAGCTGTTTTTT	CASSSRSGDTGELFF
TRBV6-5	TRBJ1-5	TRBD1	few	TGTGCCAGCAGTTACGGACAGGGGGGCGAGCAGCCCCAGCATTTT	CASSYGQGGEQPQHF
TRBV5-6	TRBJ2-6	TRBD1	.	TGTGCCAGCAGCCATAAACAGGGGGCGCTAGGGGCCAACGTCCTGACTTTC	CASSHKQGALGANVLTF
TRBV25-1	TRBJ2-5	.	.	TGTGCCAGCAGTTCTAGCCCCTCCGAGACCCAGTACTTC	CASSSSPSETQYF
TRBV5-4	TRBJ2-2	.	.	TGTGCCAGCAGAATAGGAGGGGCAAACGGGGAGCTGTTTTTT	CASRIGGANGELFF
TRBV5-4	TRBJ2-7	TRBD1	.	TGTGCCAGCAGCTGGGGGACAGGTACCTACGAGCAGTACTTC	CASSWGTGTYEQYF
TRBV7-9	TRBJ1-1	.	few	TGTGCCAGCAGTCATGACACGACGAACACTGAAGCTTTCTTT	CASSHDTTNTEAFF
TRBV2	TRBJ1-4	.	.	TGTGCCAGCGTGGAACAGGCGGCTAATGAAAAACTGTTTTTT	CASVEQAANEKLFF
TRBV20-1	TRBJ2-3	.	.	TGCCGTCCTACGAGCACAGATACGCAGTATTTT	CRPTSTDTQYF
TRBV18	TRBJ2-7	.	few	TGTGCCAGCTCACCATTGGGGGCAACCAGAACAAGCTCCTACGAGCAGTACTTC	CASSPLGATRTSSYEQYF
TRBV2	TRBJ1-1	.	.	TGTGCCAGCACAAGCTCCATGAACACTGAAGCTTTCTTT	CASTSSMNTEAFF
TRBV6-1	TRBJ1-5	.	few	TGTGCCAGCAGTGAAGCGTTGCAGGGCGTTCAGCCCCAGCATTTT	CASSEALQGVQPQHF
TRBV7-6	TRBJ1-1	.	few	TGTGCCAGCAGCCCTGGCTCCCAATCTGAAGCTTTCTTT	CASSPGSQSEAFF